A single sample is the source of the 16 T cell receptor beta chains below, sequenced in a study of neurological immune-mediated disorders. TCRdb called the 5' RACE reads again in MiXCR, with one record for every CDR3 protein. Among roughly 75,000 distinct CDR3 sequences listed, approximately 2.8% were seen once. Sequenced input: PBMCs. These receptors were obtained from a woman under 40 with multiple sclerosis.

This clonotype was picked up many times. The chain is built from TRBV20-1 and TRBJ2-7, with D tentatively TRBD2 (6 bases). There are 14 residues in the CDR3. V was cut by 0 bases and J by 7 bases, with 16 bases left in between. The germline V gene encodes CDR1 DFQATT and CDR2 SNEGSKA (reference sequence). CDR3 protein: CSARDLGTRIEQYF. For the CDR3, the DNA is TGCAGTGCTAGAGATCTTGGGACTCGGATTGAGCAGTACTTC.

In this sample, this clonotype turned up many times. The rearrangement uses TRBV11-3 and TRBJ2-7; D call uncertain. Trimming took off 0 bases at V and 0 bases at J, with 18 bases between the two ends. The CDR3 is 18 residues long. Per the germline V gene, CDR1 is SGHNT and CDR2 is YENEEA. The CDR3 spells CASSLEGWGQKSSYEQYF. CDR3 coding DNA: TGTGCCAGCAGCTTAGAAGGTTGGGGTCAAAAGAGCTCCTACGAGCAGTACTTC.

This clonotype was picked up many times. This rearrangement joins TRBV20-1 to TRBJ2-6; no reliable D call. The CDR3 loop spans 14 amino acids. Trimming left V 6 bases short and J 2 bases short, with 11 bases between. The germline V gene has CDR1 DFQATT and CDR2 SNEGSKA (reference sequence). The CDR3 nucleotides are TGCAGTGCCAGAACAGCTCCTGGGGCCAACGTCCTGACTTTC. It specifies CSARTAPGANVLTF.

This clonotype was found many times. The CDR3, as DNA: TGTGCCAGCAGCCTAAACCCTATATCCTACGAGCAGTACTTC. Its protein product is CASSLNPISYEQYF. The J gene is TRBJ2-7, the V gene TRBV27, with D unresolved. The length of the CDR3 is 14 residues. Deletions cut 6 bases from V and 1 base from J, with 13 bases between. CDR1 is MNHEY and CDR2 is SMNVEV in the germline V gene (reference sequence).

This clonotype was detected ten times or more. Here the CDR3 DNA reads TGTGCCTGGAGTGTTTTTAGTAGGGTTAGGGAGCCCCAGCATTTT. This gives the protein CAWSVFSRVREPQHF. J is TRBJ1-5 and V is TRBV30; D gene ambiguous. The germline CDR1 and CDR2 sequences are GTSNPN and SVGIG (reference sequence). V lost 0 bases and J lost 8, with 17 bases in between. CDR3 length: 15 residues.

This clonotype was seen at least ten times. The CDR3 DNA reads TGTGCCAGCAGTGCTAGCGGGAGGTACACCGGGGAGCTGTTTTTT. This translates into CASSASGRYTGELFF. The chain has TRBV7-2 and TRBJ2-2; 11 nucleotides align to TRBD2. This CDR3 spans 15 amino acids. The germline gives CDR1 SGHTA, CDR2 FQGNSA. The J segment lost 3 bases and the V segment lost 6 bases, leaving 3 bases of the junction unmatched.

This clonotype was picked up many times. J is TRBJ1-5 and V is TRBV20-1; D uncertain. The CDR3 has 14 amino acids. V lost 1 base and J 0 bases, leaving 7 bases between the germline ends. The germline V gene encodes CDR1 DFQATT and CDR2 SNEGSKA (reference sequence). The CDR3 nucleotides read TGCAGTGCTAGAGTGGCCGATAGCAATCAGCCCCAGCATTTT. Amino acids: CSARVADSNQPQHF.

This clonotype was picked up many times. The rearrangement joins TRBV2 to TRBJ2-7; D is undetermined. Looked up from germline, CDR1 is SNHLY and CDR2 is FYNNEI. The CDR3 has 11 amino acids. Trimming took 3 bases from V and 3 from J, leaving 3 bases between them. CDR3 sequence reads: CASSDSYEQYF. CDR3 nucleotide sequence: TGTGCCAGCAGTGACAGCTACGAGCAGTACTTC.

The chain recombines TRBV28 with TRBJ2-5; no definite D call. Trimming left V 4 bases short and J 4 bases short, with 13 bases between. The CDR3 loop spans 14 amino acids. Germline V lookup: CDR1 MDHEN, CDR2 SYDVKM. CDR3 in amino acids: CASSYGPLGETQYF. The CDR3 coding sequence is TGTGCCAGCAGTTATGGACCCTTAGGAGAGACCCAGTACTTC.

This clonotype was found many times. This chain connects TRBV5-1 to TRBJ2-2; 11 positions agree with TRBD1. The CDR3 is 16 residues long. V gave up 0 bases and J gave up 4 bases; unmatched junction bases: 2. CDR1 and CDR2 (germline): SGHRS, YFSETQ. The DNA of the CDR3 is TGCGCCAGCAGCTTGGAAGGGACAGGGGGCACCGGGGAGCTGTTTTTT. Amino acids: CASSLEGTGGTGELFF.

There are many counts of this clonotype. This chain connects TRBV5-1 to TRBJ2-3; D is unclear. The ends were cut back, 0 bases at V and 1 base at J, with 9 bases in the middle. The CDR3 extends over 15 amino acids. CDR1 and CDR2 (germline): SGHRS, YFSETQ. CDR3 coding DNA: TGCGCCAGCAGCTTGGATCCAGCTCGCACAGATACGCAGTATTTT. This translates into CASSLDPARTDTQYF.

This clonotype was found many times. The V call is TRBV24-1, the J call TRBJ2-3; D is possibly TRBD1 or TRBD2 (5 bases each). V lost 2 bases to trimming and J lost 2 bases, with 13 bases between them. Per germline, CDR1 KGHDR and CDR2 SFDVKD. This CDR3 contains 16 residues. The DNA for the CDR3 is TGTGCCACCAGTGATTCGGGCCTAGGGACCACAGATACGCAGTATTTT. This gives the protein CATSDSGLGTTDTQYF.

At least ten counts were recorded for this clonotype. J is TRBJ2-1 and V is TRBV24-1; D may be TRBD1 (5 bases). Trimming cost V 5 bases and J 6 bases, with 13 bases left between them. The CDR3 has 14 residues. The germline V gene encodes CDR1 KGHDR and CDR2 SFDVKD. CDR3 DNA: TGTGCCACCAGTGGTAGTGTGGGGCCCAATGAGCAGTTCTTC. This codes for CATSGSVGPNEQFF.

This clonotype was seen a handful of times. A single base separates this from a much larger clone, so it may be a read error. The chain combines TRBV12-3 or TRBV12-4 with TRBJ1-6; 8 nucleotides agree with TRBD1. The CDR3 runs 12 residues. This CDR3 is CASSSGTGTLNF. For the CDR3, the DNA is TGTGCCAGCAGTTCCGGGACAGGTACCCTCAACTTT.

This clonotype was picked up a small number of times. A much more abundant neighbour one base away suggests this may be a read error. V and J are TRBV10-3 and TRBJ2-5; D is ambiguous. The CDR3 consists of 13 residues. Germline V gene lookup returns CDR1 ENHRY and CDR2 SYGVKD. In DNA, the CDR3 is TGTGCCATCAGTGAGTCGTTCCAAGGGACCCAGTACTTC. This sequence encodes CAISESFQGTQYF.

This clonotype has at least ten counts. J is TRBJ2-6 and V is TRBV29-1; D unresolved. The V and J ends lost 4 bases and 2 bases respectively, with 9 bases between them. The CDR3 is made up of 14 amino acids. CDR1 is SQVTM and CDR2 is ANQGSEA in the germline V gene. The CDR3 sequence: CSVGSSPGANVLTF. The CDR3 DNA is TGCAGCGTTGGTTCTAGTCCTGGGGCCAACGTCCTGACTTTC.